The sequence of this T cell receptor beta chain was determined in a study of Ad26.COV2.S vaccination and SARS-CoV-2 variants. Broader study findings: Measurement of non-spike TCR breadth gave similar results in vaccine and placebo recipients. Reportedly, spike-specific CD8+ and CD4+ T cell responses achieved substantial breadth once vaccination had taken place. The placebo group had lower spike-specific TCR breadth than the vaccine recipients did.

TCRdb's copy holds only in-frame clones and misses some; the assay was immunoSEQ multiplex PCR. Of approximately 400,000 clones listed, 92% were seen once; the top ten hold 3.9%. Details on this clone: Its matching antigen is unknown.

The TCR sequence derives from a human donor who had recovered from COVID-19. Sequenced material: peripheral blood, taken after recovery from COVID-19.

The CDR3 region is CSALSREQYF. The CDR3 DNA sequence: TGCAGCGCGCTCAGCCGCGAGCAGTACTTC. V is TRBV29-1 and J is TRBJ2-7; D gene ambiguous. Germline V CDR1 and CDR2: SQVTM, ANQGSEA. The CDR3 sequence is 10 residues long. The ends were cut back, 7 bases at V and 6 bases at J, with 10 bases in the middle.